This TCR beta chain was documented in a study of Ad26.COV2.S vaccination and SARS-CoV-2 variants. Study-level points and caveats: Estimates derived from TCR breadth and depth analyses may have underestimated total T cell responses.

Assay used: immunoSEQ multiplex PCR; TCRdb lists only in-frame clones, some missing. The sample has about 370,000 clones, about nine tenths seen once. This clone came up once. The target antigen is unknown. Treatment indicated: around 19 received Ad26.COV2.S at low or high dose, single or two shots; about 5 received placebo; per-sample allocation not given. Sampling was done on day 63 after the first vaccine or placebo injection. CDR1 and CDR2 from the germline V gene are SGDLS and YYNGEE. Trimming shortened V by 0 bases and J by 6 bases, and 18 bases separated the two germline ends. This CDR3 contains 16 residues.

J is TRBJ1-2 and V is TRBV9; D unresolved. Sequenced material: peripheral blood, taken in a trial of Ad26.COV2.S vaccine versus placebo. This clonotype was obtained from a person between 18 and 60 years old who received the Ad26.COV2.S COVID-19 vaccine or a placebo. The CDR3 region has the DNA TGTGCCAGCAGCGTAGACCCTCGATCGGAGGCTGATGGCTACACCTTC. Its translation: CASSVDPRSEADGYTF.